Reported below is one TCR beta chain. Its specificity is not known. Relative to the germline gene, one junction end is altered; a read error may explain this. This specimen comes from a study of siplizumab effects on memory and regulatory T cells. Sequencing of each sample assayed 95,000 to 100,000 TCR templates. TCRdb's copy holds only in-frame clones and misses some; the assay was immunoSEQ multiplex PCR. The sample includes tens of thousands of clones, 91% of them seen just once. Study findings and constraints: Suppressive activity of Tregs proliferating in siplizumab cultures remained unconfirmed. Under siplizumab, alloreactive sequences traced to unstimulated CD4+ memory cells were significantly reduced.

CDR3 length: 15 residues. Germline loops: CDR1 MNHEY, CDR2 SMNVEV (reference sequence). Sequencing used CD8+ T cells sorted from blood. The TCR sequence derives from a human donor in good health. The chain is built from TRBV27 and TRBJ2-7; 9 bases are a match to TRBD2. The CDR3, as DNA: TGTGTCAGCAGTTTCTTAGCGGGAGAAAGATACGAGCAGTACTTC. Protein: CVSSFLAGERYEQYF.